A single sample is the source of the 14 T cell receptor beta chains below, sequenced in a study of OX40 agonist ivuxolimab in advanced cancers. The protocol was immunoSEQ multiplex PCR, while the TCRdb copy is restricted to in-frame clones and leaves out a portion. The sample has about 59,000 clones, nearly 85% seen once. The material was CD4+ or CD8+ T cells sorted from blood, obtained in a trial of the OX40 agonist ivuxolimab. Every receptor here comes from an adult with an advanced solid tumor such as melanoma, head and neck, liver or kidney cancer.

The CDR3: CASSRIVGGETQYF. The CDR3 bases are TGCGCCAGCAGCCGTATTGTAGGGGGGGAGACCCAGTACTTC. The chain combines TRBV5-1 with TRBJ2-5; the D call may be TRBD1 or TRBD2 (6 bases each). From germline, CDR1 is SGHRS and CDR2 YFSETQ. Trimming removed 4 bases at V and 5 bases at J, with 15 bases between. CDR3 length: 14 residues.

The chain has TRBV4-3 and TRBJ2-1; D gene unclear. The CDR3 is 16 residues long. Germline assignment: CDR1 LGHNA and CDR2 YSLEER. The ends were cut back, 1 base at V and 4 bases at J, with 14 bases in the middle. As DNA, the CDR3 is TGCGCCAGCAGCCAAGGGGAACTCCTTTTATACAATGAGCAGTTCTTC. This codes for CASSQGELLLYNEQFF.

The chain uses TRBV2 and TRBJ1-6, with D possibly TRBD1 on 5 matching bases. Trimming left V 6 bases short and J 8 bases short, with 14 bases between. This CDR3 region has 14 residues. From germline, CDR1 is SNHLY and CDR2 FYNNEI. The CDR3 region is CASRKNRRDSPLHF. The CDR3 DNA is TGTGCCAGCAGAAAAAACAGGCGGGATTCACCCCTCCACTTT.

The rearrangement links TRBV12-2 to TRBJ1-1. TRBV12-2 is tagged as a pseudogene. CDR3 length equals 15 residues. This CDR3 is CASRSRGAGSTEAFF. CDR3 nucleotide sequence: TGTGCAAGTCGCTCTCGGGGGGCGGGCTCCACTGAAGCTTTCTTT.

This clone occurred once. The chain couples TRBV7-8 to TRBJ2-5, with a weak D call TRBD2 (5 bases). The germline CDR1 and CDR2 sequences are SGHVS and FQNEAQ. Trimming removed 1 base from V and 6 bases from J, with 6 bases in between. The CDR3 is made up of 12 amino acids. The CDR3 DNA reads as TGTGCCAGCAGCTTAGGGAGGAAGACCCAGTACTTC. Its protein is CASSLGRKTQYF.

This clone was seen once. V gene TRBV2 combines with J gene TRBJ2-5; D is unresolved. CDR3 size: 11 residues. V lost 6 bases, J lost 5 bases, and 7 bases lay in between. From germline, CDR1 is SNHLY and CDR2 FYNNEI. The CDR3 sequence: CASRGGETQYF. The CDR3 nucleotides read TGTGCCAGCAGGGGTGGGGAGACCCAGTACTTC.

The DNA for the CDR3 is TGTGCCAGCAGCTTGGGACAGGAGGCCACCGGGGAGCTGTTTTTT. Its translation is CASSLGQEATGELFF. The chain links TRBV5-4 to TRBJ2-2; TRBD1 is a possible D gene (6 bases). There are 15 residues in the CDR3. The ends were cut back, 0 bases at V and 4 bases at J, with 10 bases in the middle. The germline V gene has CDR1 SGHNT and CDR2 YYREEE (reference sequence).

This chain connects TRBV2 to TRBJ2-7, with TRBD1 matching over 7 bases. CDR1 is SNHLY, CDR2 FYNNEI, per germline. This CDR3 is built from 14 residues. V gave up 6 bases and J gave up 2 bases; unmatched junction bases: 7. The CDR3 sequence: CASRRTGRTYEQYF. As DNA, the CDR3 is TGTGCCAGCAGGAGGACAGGTCGGACCTACGAGCAGTACTTC.

V is TRBV25-1 and J is TRBJ2-3, with D hard to call. The CDR3 extends over 15 amino acids. Germline V lookup: CDR1 MGHDK, CDR2 SYGVNS. Trimming removed 11 bases at V and 0 bases at J, with 18 bases between. CDR3 in amino acids: CASEEQGRSTDTQYF. CDR3 DNA sequence: TGTGCCTCCGAGGAACAAGGACGTAGCACAGATACGCAGTATTTT.

V and J are TRBV7-9 and TRBJ2-3, with D maybe TRBD2 (5 bases). The germline CDR1 and CDR2 sequences are SEHNR and FQNEAQ (reference sequence). The V and J ends lost 1 base and 4 bases respectively, with 9 bases between them. This CDR3 comprises 14 residues. CDR3 coding DNA: TGTGCCAGCAGCTTAGAAGAGGGCTCAGATACGCAGTATTTT. Protein product: CASSLEEGSDTQYF.

V and J are TRBV25-1 and TRBJ2-3; 11 bases line up with TRBD2. V lost 2 bases to trimming and J lost 6 bases; unmatched junction nucleotides: 4. Germline V gives CDR1 MGHDK, CDR2 SYGVNS. The CDR3 covers 15 residues. CDR3 nucleotide sequence: TGTGCCAGCAGTGAAGCGGCTAGCGGGAGGGATACGCAGTATTTT. It translates to CASSEAASGRDTQYF.

The chain uses TRBV7-8 and TRBJ1-5; 7 bases line up with TRBD1. V shed 8 bases and J 5 bases; nucleotides not matched to a gene: 12. The germline CDR1 and CDR2 sequences are SGHVS and FQNEAQ. This CDR3 region has 15 residues. The CDR3 DNA reads as TGTGCCAGCCGCAAGAGGGCAGGGGGGGATCAGCCCCAGCATTTT. Translated, it gives CASRKRAGGDQPQHF.

The V and J genes are TRBV7-2 and TRBJ2-1; 10 bases map to TRBD2. Germline CDR1 and CDR2: SGHTA and FQGNSA. J gave up 10 bases and V 3 bases, and 12 bases lay outside the gene matches. The CDR3 covers 16 residues. The CDR3 nucleotides read TGTGCCAGCAGCTTCCGGAGGTCTAGCGGGGGCGGAGAGCAGTTCTTC. This codes for CASSFRRSSGGGEQFF.

The chain couples TRBV28 to TRBJ1-1; 9 bases map to TRBD1. V was pared by 5 bases and J by 7 bases, with 2 bases of the junction left unmatched. CDR1 is MDHEN and CDR2 is SYDVKM in the germline V gene. This CDR3 has 12 amino acids. CDR3 DNA: TGTGCCAGCAGTGGGGGACAGGGTGAAGCTTTCTTT. Protein product: CASSGGQGEAFF.